The sequence of this T cell receptor (beta chain) was determined in a study of blood T cell repertoires in COVID-19. Across the study: The United States, Italy and Spain provided the acute and convalescent COVID-19 samples. T cells, B-cell-depleted T cells, or PBMCs provided the cDNA or gDNA that served as material.

Authors' analysis steps: Estimates of nucleated cell counts were drawn from the amplification of reference gene primers. Produced via immunoSEQ multiplex PCR; TCRdb's table is partial and in-frame only. Clonal size and the V and J genes are those of that table, whereas D and trimming came from the DNA. This table holds more than 150,000 clones, roughly 80% found once. This TCR came from a man between 25 and 39 years old with active or convalescent COVID-19. The sample comprised peripheral blood.

The CDR3 nucleotides read TGCGCCAGCAGCTTGGAAGGGGGTGGAGGCTCCTACAATGAGCAGTTCTTC. Protein: CASSLEGGGGSYNEQFF. The chain joins TRBV5-1 to TRBJ2-1; D is perhaps TRBD1 (6 bases). CDR1 and CDR2 from the germline V gene are SGHRS and YFSETQ. This CDR3 is 17 amino acids long. V gave up 0 bases and J gave up 0 bases, with 13 bases separating them.